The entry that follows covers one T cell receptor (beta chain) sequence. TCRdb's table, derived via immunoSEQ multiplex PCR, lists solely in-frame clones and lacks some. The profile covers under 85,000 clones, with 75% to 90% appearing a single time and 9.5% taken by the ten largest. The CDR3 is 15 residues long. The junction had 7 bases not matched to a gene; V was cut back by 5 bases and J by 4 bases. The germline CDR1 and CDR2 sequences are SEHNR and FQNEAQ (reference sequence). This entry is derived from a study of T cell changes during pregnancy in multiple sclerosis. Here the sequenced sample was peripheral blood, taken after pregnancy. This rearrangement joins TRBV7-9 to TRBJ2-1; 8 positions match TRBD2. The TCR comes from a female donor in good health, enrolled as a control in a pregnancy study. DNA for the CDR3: TGTGCCAGCAGCCTAATGAGCGGGAGTTACAATGAGCAGTTCTTC. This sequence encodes CASSLMSGSYNEQFF.